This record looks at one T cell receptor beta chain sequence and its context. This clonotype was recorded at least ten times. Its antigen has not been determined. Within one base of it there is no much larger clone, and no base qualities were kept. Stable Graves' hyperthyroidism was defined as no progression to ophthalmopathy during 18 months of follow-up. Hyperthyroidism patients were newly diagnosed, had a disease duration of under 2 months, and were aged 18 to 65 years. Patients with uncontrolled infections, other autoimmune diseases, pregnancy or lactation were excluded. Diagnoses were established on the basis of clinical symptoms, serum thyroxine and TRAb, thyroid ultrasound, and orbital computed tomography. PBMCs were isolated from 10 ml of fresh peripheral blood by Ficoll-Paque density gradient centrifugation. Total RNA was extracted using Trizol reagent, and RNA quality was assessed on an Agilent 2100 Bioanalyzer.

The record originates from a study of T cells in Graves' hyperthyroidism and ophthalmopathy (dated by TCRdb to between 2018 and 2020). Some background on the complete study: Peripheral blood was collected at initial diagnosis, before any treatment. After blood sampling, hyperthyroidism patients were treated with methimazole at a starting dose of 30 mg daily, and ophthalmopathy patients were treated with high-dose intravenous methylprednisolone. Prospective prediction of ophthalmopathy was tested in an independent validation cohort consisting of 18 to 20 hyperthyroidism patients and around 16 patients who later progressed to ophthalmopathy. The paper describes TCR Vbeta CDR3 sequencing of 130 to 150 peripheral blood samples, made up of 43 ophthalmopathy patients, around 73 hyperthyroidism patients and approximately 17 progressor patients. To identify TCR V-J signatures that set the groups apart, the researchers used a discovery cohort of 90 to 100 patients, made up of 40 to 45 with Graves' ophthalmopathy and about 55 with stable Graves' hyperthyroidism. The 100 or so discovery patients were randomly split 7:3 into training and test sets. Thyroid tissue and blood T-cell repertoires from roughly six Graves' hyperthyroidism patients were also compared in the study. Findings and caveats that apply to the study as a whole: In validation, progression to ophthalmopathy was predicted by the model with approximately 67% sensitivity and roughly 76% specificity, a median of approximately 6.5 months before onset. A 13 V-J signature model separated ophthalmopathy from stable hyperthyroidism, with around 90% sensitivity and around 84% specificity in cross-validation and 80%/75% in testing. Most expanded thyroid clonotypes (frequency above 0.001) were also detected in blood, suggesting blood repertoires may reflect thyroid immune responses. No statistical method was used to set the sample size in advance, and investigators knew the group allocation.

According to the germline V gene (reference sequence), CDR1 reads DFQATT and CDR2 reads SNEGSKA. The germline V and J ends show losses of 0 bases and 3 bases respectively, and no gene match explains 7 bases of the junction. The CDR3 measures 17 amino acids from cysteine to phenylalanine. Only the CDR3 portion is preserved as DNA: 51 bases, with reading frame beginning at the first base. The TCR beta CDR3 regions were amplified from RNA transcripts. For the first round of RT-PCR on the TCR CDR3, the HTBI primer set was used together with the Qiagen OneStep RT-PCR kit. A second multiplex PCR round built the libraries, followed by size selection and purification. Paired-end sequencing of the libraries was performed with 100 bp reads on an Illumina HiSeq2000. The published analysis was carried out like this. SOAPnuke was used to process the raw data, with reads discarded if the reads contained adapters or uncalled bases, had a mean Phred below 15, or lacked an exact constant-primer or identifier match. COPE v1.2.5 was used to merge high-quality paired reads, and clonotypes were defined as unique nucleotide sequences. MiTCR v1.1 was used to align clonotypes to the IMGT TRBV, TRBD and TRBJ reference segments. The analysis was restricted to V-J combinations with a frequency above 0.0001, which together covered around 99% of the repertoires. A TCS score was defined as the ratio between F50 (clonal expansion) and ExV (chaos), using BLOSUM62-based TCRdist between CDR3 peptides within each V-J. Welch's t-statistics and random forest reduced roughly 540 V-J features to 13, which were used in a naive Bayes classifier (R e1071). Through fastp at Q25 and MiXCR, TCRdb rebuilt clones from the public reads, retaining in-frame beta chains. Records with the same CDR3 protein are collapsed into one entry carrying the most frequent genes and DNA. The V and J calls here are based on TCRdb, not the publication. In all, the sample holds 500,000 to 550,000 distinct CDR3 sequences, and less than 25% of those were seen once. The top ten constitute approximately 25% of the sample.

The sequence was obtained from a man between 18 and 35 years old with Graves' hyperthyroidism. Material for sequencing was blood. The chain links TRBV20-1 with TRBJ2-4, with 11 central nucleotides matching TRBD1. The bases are TGCAGTGCTAGAGATTTAAGGACAGGGGGCGGCAAAAACATTCAGTACTTC. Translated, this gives CSARDLRTGGGKNIQYF.